Judged by abundance, the clone carrying this TCR beta chain is large (0.1 to 1%). What it binds is not known. The data stem from a study of immune evolution from preneoplasia to lung adenocarcinoma. The germline V gene has CDR1 LNHNV and CDR2 YYDKDF (reference sequence). Trimming shortened V by 1 base and J by 5 bases, and 15 bases separated the two germline ends. This CDR3 region has 15 residues. Clones were read by immunoSEQ multiplex PCR, and TCRdb kept only the in-frame ones, dropping some. Among under 4,500 clones listed, 78% were seen once. The study's findings and limits: KRAS-mutant nodules had the highest T cell clonality.

Patients had resection in Japan or China between 2014 and 2017. Two lung cancer pathologists independently confirmed each histologic diagnosis. This receptor was obtained from a person between 65 and 79 years old with lung adenocarcinoma. The sequenced material came from FFPE atypical adenomatous hyperplasia tissue from the lung. Subset denoted: atypical adenomatous hyperplasia (AAH), lung preneoplasia. V gene TRBV15 combines with J gene TRBJ2-7; D tentatively reads TRBD1 or TRBD2 (6 bases each). The CDR3 sequence: CATSRGGAEIDEQYF. DNA of the CDR3: TGTGCCACCAGCAGAGGGGGGGCGGAAATCGACGAGCAGTACTTC.